Below are 22 T cell receptor beta chains sequenced from a single sample in a study of blood T cell repertoires in COVID-19. Assay: immunoSEQ multiplex PCR; the TCRdb copy retains only in-frame clones and omits some. The sample lists approximately 470,000 clones, 87% occurring once. The sequenced sample was PBMCs or T cells enriched from blood (not recorded which). These receptors came from a woman aged 18-29 years who had recovered from COVID-19.

Only one count was recorded for this clone. The rearrangement joins TRBV2 to TRBJ2-5; possibly TRBD2 for D (6 bases). Germline-derived CDR1 and CDR2 are SNHLY and FYNNEI. This CDR3 has 14 residues. With 6 bases removed from V and 2 bases from J, the gap between germline ends came to 13 bases. The CDR3 nucleotides read TGTGCCAGCAGCCCCGGGACTTCGCAAGAGACCCAGTACTTC. It yields the protein CASSPGTSQETQYF. The complete variable domain, with remaining parts taken from reference TRBV2 and TRBJ2-5, reads EPEVTQTPSHQVTQMGQEVILRCVPISNHLYFYWYRQILGQKVEFLVSFYNNEISEKSEIFDDQFSVERPDGSNFTLKIRSTKLEDSAMYFCASSPGTSQETQYFGPGTRLLVL.

Here the CDR3 DNA reads TGTGCCAGCAAAGGGACAGGTATTAATCAGCCCCAGCATTTT. Translated: CASKGTGINQPQHF. The chain links TRBV27 to TRBJ1-5; 8 bases fit TRBD1. CDR1 is MNHEY, CDR2 SMNVEV, per germline (reference sequence). The CDR3 runs 14 residues. Trimming removed 7 bases from V and 4 bases from J; junction bases left unmatched: 6.

J is TRBJ2-1 and V is TRBV4-1; possible D gene TRBD2, 7 bases. The CDR3 sequence is 15 residues long. Germline V gives CDR1 MGHRA, CDR2 YSYEKL. V was shortened by 7 bases and J by 7 bases, with 20 bases between the two germline ends. This CDR3 is CASKDGRGAGNEQFF. The CDR3 DNA reads TGCGCCAGCAAGGATGGCCGGGGGGCAGGGAATGAGCAGTTCTTC.

CDR3 amino acids: CASSHGGDTQYF. DNA for the CDR3: TGTGCCAGCAGCCATGGGGGGGATACGCAGTATTTT. The chain combines TRBV3-1 (or the pseudogene TRBV3-2) with TRBJ2-3; maybe TRBD2 (6 bases). CDR3 length: 12 residues. Germline V gene sequence: CDR1 LGHDT, CDR2 YNNKEL (reference sequence). With 3 bases removed from V and 6 bases from J, the gap between germline ends came to 7 bases.

The chain links TRBV29-1 to TRBJ1-3, with 9 bases lining up with TRBD1. V shed 6 bases, J shed 7 bases, and the junction held 4 bases outside the gene matches. Germline V gene lookup returns CDR1 SQVTM and CDR2 ANQGSEA. This CDR3 has 12 amino acids. The CDR3 region is CSVWTGDNTIYF. CDR3 DNA: TGCAGCGTATGGACAGGGGACAACACCATATATTTT.

The chain joins TRBV10-2 to TRBJ1-2, with D possibly being TRBD1 (5 bases). The V end was cut by 0 bases, the J end by 1 base, with 9 bases between. Per the germline V gene, CDR1 is WSHSY and CDR2 is SAAADI. The CDR3 has 15 residues. The DNA of the CDR3 is TGCGCCAGCAGTGAGTCAGGGGTCTTTAACTATGGCTACACCTTC. Translated, it gives CASSESGVFNYGYTF.

V is TRBV2 and J is TRBJ2-3, with D unclear. This CDR3 spans 13 amino acids. V lost 3 bases, J lost 6 bases, and 10 bases lay in between. Germline V gene sequence: CDR1 SNHLY, CDR2 FYNNEI. The DNA of the CDR3 is TGTGCCAGCAGTGACCTATCCTGGGATACGCAGTATTTT. This encodes CASSDLSWDTQYF.

This clone appeared a single time. CDR3 sequence reads: CASSLVGEVRTQYF. The CDR3 DNA is TGTGCCAGCAGCTTAGTAGGCGAGGTGAGGACCCAGTACTTC. This chain connects TRBV7-8 to TRBJ2-5; D uncertain. Trimming stripped 1 base from V and 7 bases from J, with 13 bases between. Germline assignment: CDR1 SGHVS and CDR2 FQNEAQ. This CDR3 spans 14 amino acids.

The chain recombines TRBV5-8 with TRBJ1-6; 7 bases agree with TRBD1. The CDR3 has 19 residues. The V and J ends lost 4 bases and 9 bases, in that order; junction bases with no gene match: 22. Germline values: CDR1 SGHTS, CDR2 YDEGEE. The CDR3 loop is CASSERVGSSTGNRSPLHF. The CDR3 DNA reads as TGTGCCAGCAGCGAACGAGTAGGCTCCTCGACAGGGAATCGTTCACCCCTCCACTTT. The full variable domain, rest sourced from reference TRBV5-8 and TRBJ1-6, is EAGVTQSPTHLIKTRGQQATLRCSPISGHTSVYWYQQALGLGLQFLLWYDEGEERNRGNFPPRFSGRQFPNYSSELNVNALELEDSALYLCASSERVGSSTGNRSPLHFGNGTRLTVT.

As concerns this clone: The sample holds other DNA sequences that translate to the same CDR3. The rearrangement joins TRBV5-1 to TRBJ2-5, with 7 bases that match TRBD1. J was trimmed by 2 bases and V by 3 bases; bases with no gene match: 4. CDR3 length equals 14 residues. Germline V gives CDR1 SGHRS, CDR2 YFSETQ. CDR3 residues: CASSSGQAQETQYF. Written as DNA, the CDR3 is TGCGCCAGCAGCTCAGGACAGGCGCAAGAGACCCAGTACTTC. Full variable domain (outside the CDR3, taken from reference TRBV5-1 and TRBJ2-5): KAGVTQTPRYLIKTRGQQVTLSCSPISGHRSVSWYQQTPGQGLQFLFEYFSETQRNKGNFPGRFSGRQFSNSRSEMNVSTLELGDSALYLCASSSGQAQETQYFGPGTRLLVL.

The chain combines TRBV4-1 with TRBJ1-1; tentative D call: TRBD1 (5 bases). The CDR3 has 16 amino acids. Germline values: CDR1 MGHRA, CDR2 YSYEKL. V gave up 0 bases and J gave up 4 bases, with 15 bases separating them. CDR3 DNA sequence: TGCGCCAGCAGCCAAGACCCTGCAGGGCGGGGCACTGAAGCTTTCTTT. Translated: CASSQDPAGRGTEAFF.

The chain uses TRBV7-3 and TRBJ2-1, with 10 nucleotides matching TRBD2. The trim removed 0 bases at V and 7 bases at J, leaving 3 bases unmatched. Per germline, CDR1 SGHTA and CDR2 FQGTGA. This CDR3 is built from 15 residues. CDR3 DNA sequence: TGTGCCAGCAGCTTAACTAGCGGGGGGCTAAATGAGCAGTTCTTC. Its translation: CASSLTSGGLNEQFF.

In its sample, this clone was seen once. This chain joins TRBV4-1 and TRBJ2-1; 8 bases are a match to TRBD2. Trimming at V came to 1 base and at J to 7 bases, leaving 12 bases not matched to a gene. The germline V gene encodes CDR1 MGHRA and CDR2 YSYEKL. CDR3 length equals 17 residues. The CDR3 spells CASSQASGRTSLNEQFF. DNA of the CDR3: TGCGCCAGCAGCCAAGCATCCGGCCGGACTAGCCTAAATGAGCAGTTCTTC.

The rearrangement joins TRBV18 to TRBJ1-2; 8 bases match TRBD1. Trimming took 6 bases from V and 6 from J; bases not matched to a gene: 12. Germline loops: CDR1 KGHSH, CDR2 LQKENI. The CDR3 has 15 amino acids. The CDR3 DNA reads TGTGCCAGCTCCCTGGCCTCGGACAGGGCGGATGGCTACACCTTC. It yields the protein CASSLASDRADGYTF. The entire variable domain, with the rest obtained from reference TRBV18 and TRBJ1-2, is as follows: NAGVMQNPRHLVRRRGQEARLRCSPMKGHSHVYWYRQLPEEGLKFMVYLQKENIIDESGMPKERFSAEFPKEGPSILRIQQVVRGDSAAYFCASSLASDRADGYTFGSGTRLTVV.

This chain links TRBV30 with TRBJ2-2; D gene unclear. The length of the CDR3 is 13 residues. Germline CDR1 is GTSNPN and CDR2 is SVGIG (reference sequence). The DNA for the CDR3 is TGTGCTCAGGCATCCGCGAACACCGGGGAGCTGTTTTTT. It is translated as CAQASANTGELFF.

The chain couples TRBV4-2 to TRBJ2-5; 13 nucleotides match TRBD2. This CDR3 is built from 22 residues. Germline V gene data show CDR1 as LGHNA and CDR2 as YNFKEQ. The trim removed 1 base at V and 2 bases at J, leaving 19 bases unmatched. The CDR3 coding sequence is TGTGCCAGCAGCCAAGGGAGGTGGAAACTAGCGGGGGGGCCTGAACTTCAAGAGACCCAGTACTTC. It encodes CASSQGRWKLAGGPELQETQYF.

This clone was recorded once. This sequence joins TRBV19 and TRBJ1-5; D is possibly TRBD1 (5 bases). The CDR3 extends over 16 amino acids. Per germline, CDR1 LNHDA and CDR2 SQIVND (reference sequence). V lost 1 base to trimming and J lost 7 bases, with 17 bases between them. This CDR3 is CASSIGGDGGGQPQHF. CDR3 DNA sequence: TGTGCCAGTAGTATAGGAGGCGACGGGGGTGGACAGCCCCAGCATTTT.

The chain has TRBV10-1 and TRBJ1-1, with a possible D match to TRBD1 (5 bases). The germline V gene encodes CDR1 WNHNN and CDR2 SYGVQD (reference sequence). The CDR3 length is 14 residues. Between the trimmed V and J ends, which lost 3 bases and 3 bases, there was a span of 11 bases. CDR3 nucleotide sequence: TGCGCCAGCAGTGACCGAAGGGGATACACTGAAGCTTTCTTT. Encoded protein: CASSDRRGYTEAFF.

The rearrangement uses TRBV7-2 and TRBJ2-1; 15 bases fit TRBD2. The CDR3 contains 18 residues. V lost 5 bases and J lost 5; bases outside the gene matches: 10. Germline V gene data show CDR1 as SGHTA and CDR2 as FQGNSA. The CDR3 region is CASSTRTSGGVRNNEQFF. CDR3 DNA: TGTGCCAGCAGCACCAGGACTAGCGGGGGGGTGAGAAACAATGAGCAGTTCTTC. The full variable domain, rest sourced from reference TRBV7-2 and TRBJ2-1, is GAGVSQSPSNKVTEKGKDVELRCDPISGHTALYWYRQSLGQGLEFLIYFQGNSAPDKSGLPSDRFSAERTGGSVSTLTIQRTQQEDSAVYLCASSTRTSGGVRNNEQFFGPGTRLTVL.

This chain links TRBV11-2 with TRBJ1-3; D unclear. There are 18 residues in the CDR3. The germline V and J ends were trimmed by 4 bases and 0 bases, with 19 bases remaining between them. The germline CDR1 and CDR2 sequences are SGHAT and FQNNGV. CDR3 in amino acids: CASSSTKTGAYSGNTIYF. The CDR3 DNA reads as TGTGCCAGCAGCTCGACTAAAACTGGTGCTTACTCTGGAAACACCATATATTTT.

The chain links TRBV2 to TRBJ1-2; possible D gene TRBD1, 5 bases. Germline-derived CDR1 and CDR2 are SNHLY and FYNNEI. V lost 0 bases and J 2 bases, leaving 16 bases between the germline ends. CDR3 length: 17 residues. The CDR3 sequence is CASSEAWGRANNYGYTF. The CDR3 DNA reads TGTGCCAGCAGTGAAGCATGGGGCAGGGCCAACAACTATGGCTACACCTTC.

Here the CDR3 DNA reads TGCAGTGCTAGTCCGGGGGAGGGTTATCAGCCCCAGCATTTT. Protein sequence: CSASPGEGYQPQHF. The chain has TRBV20-1 and TRBJ1-5; D may be TRBD1 (5 bases). CDR1 is DFQATT and CDR2 is SNEGSKA in the germline V gene (reference sequence). V gave up 3 bases and J gave up 5 bases, with 14 bases separating them. CDR3 length: 14 amino acids.